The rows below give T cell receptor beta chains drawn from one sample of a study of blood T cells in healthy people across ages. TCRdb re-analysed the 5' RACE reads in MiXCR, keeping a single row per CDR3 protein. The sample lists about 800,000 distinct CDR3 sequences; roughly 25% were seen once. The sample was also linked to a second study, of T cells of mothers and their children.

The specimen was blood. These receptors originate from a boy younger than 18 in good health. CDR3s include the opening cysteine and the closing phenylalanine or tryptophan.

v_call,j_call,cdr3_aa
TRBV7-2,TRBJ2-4,CASSLASMGVFTGNIQYF
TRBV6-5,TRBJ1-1,CASSPNVGTEAFF
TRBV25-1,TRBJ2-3,CASSAGGRDTDTQYF
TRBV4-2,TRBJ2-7,CASSQSSSYEQYF
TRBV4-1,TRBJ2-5,CASSQGGRLGTQYF
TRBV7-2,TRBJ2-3,CASSLASPVGDTQYF
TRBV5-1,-,CASSLEGTYDEQFF
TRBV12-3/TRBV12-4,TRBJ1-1,CASSFRGLGEAFF
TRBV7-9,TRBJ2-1,CASSIELNEQFF
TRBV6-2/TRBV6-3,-,CASSYGQGAQGEQFF
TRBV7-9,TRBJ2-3,CASSGTSDTDTQYF
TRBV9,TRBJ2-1,CASSFSVLGYNEQFF
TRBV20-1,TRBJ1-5,CSARDRSGYSNQPQHF
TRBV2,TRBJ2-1,CASKGTARNEQFF
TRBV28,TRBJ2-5,CASTELSGETQYF
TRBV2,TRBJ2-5,CASSTSSGMETQYF
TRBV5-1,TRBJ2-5,CASSPERQGRRETQYF
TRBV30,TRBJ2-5,CAWSRWKETQYF
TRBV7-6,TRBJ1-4,CASSLVPVATNEKLFF
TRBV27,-,CASSLGDIYEQYF
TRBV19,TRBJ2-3,CASSALGEPSTDTQYF
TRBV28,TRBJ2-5,CASSPEGMYQETQYF
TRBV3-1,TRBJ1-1,CASSQEHRNTEAFF
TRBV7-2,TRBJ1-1,CASSLKVNTEALF
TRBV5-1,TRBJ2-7,CASSWTTGGSYEQYF
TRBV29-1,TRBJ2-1,CSVENGTYVVDNGQFF
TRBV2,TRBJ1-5,CASSGDGNQPQHF
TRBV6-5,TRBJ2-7,CASWFAGSYEQYF
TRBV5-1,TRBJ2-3,CASSPGTPYSTDTQYF
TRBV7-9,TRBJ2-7,CASSSLSDEQYF
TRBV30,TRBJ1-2,CARTRATGRGYGYTF
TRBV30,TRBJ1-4,CAWSVGPGRAEKLFF
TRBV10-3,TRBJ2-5,CAISESTPGTQETQYF
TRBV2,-,CASSGAGVYEQYF
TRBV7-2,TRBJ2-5,CASSSPEVGDQETQYF
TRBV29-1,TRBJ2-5,CSVVLRDRGHEQYF
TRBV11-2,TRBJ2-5,CASSLEGGRRETQYF
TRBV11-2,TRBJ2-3,CASSSIGGGQDTQYF
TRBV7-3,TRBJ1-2,CASSPTGPGDGYTF
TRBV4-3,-,CASSQEEAGGLETQYF
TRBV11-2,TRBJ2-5,CASSLDLWTSGQETQYF
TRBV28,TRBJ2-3,CASRADKLAGGTDTQYF
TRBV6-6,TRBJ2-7,CAVSLGSYEQYF
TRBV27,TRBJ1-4,CASSSWTGGNEKLFF
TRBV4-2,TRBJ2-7,CASSQDSLYEQYF
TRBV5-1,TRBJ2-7,CASSLDFPPYEQYF
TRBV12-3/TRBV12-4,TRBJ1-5,CASSWADTQPQHF
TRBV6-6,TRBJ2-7,CASTDDPAGYEQYF
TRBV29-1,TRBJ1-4,CSVESGQGNEKLFF
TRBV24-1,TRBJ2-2,CATSDPGLAPDAGELFF
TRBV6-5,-,CASRPGLAGREQYF
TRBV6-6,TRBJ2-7,CASSYSRGEQYF
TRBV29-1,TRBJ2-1,CGGVAYNEQFF
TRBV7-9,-,CASSAPGLAGGDAHEQYF
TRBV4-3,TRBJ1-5,CASSLQINQPQHF
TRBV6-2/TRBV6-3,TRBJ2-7,CVSMRPSGRVNDEQYF
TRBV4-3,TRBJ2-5,CASSAAIQETQYF
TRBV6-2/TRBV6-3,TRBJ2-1,CASSFQGPAYNEQFF
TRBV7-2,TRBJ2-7,CASSLWASSYEQYF
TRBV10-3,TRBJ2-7,CAISESPGGSSYEQYF